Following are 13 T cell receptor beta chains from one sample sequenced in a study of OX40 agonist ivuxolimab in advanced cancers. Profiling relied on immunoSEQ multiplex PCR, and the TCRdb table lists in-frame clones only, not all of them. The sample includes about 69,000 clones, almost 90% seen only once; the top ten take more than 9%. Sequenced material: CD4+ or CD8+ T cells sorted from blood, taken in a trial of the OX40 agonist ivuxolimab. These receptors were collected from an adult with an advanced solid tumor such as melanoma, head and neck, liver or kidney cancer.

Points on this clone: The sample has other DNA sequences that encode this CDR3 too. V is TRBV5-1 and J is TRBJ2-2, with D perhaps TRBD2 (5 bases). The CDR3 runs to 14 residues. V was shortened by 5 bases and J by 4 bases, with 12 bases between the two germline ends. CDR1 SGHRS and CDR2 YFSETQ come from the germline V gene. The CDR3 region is CASSLTGSTGELFF. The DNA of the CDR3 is TGCGCCAGCAGTCTGACGGGGAGCACCGGGGAGCTGTTTTTT. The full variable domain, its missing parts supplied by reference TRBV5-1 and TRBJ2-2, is KAGVTQTPRYLIKTRGQQVTLSCSPISGHRSVSWYQQTPGQGLQFLFEYFSETQRNKGNFPGRFSGRQFSNSRSEMNVSTLELGDSALYLCASSLTGSTGELFFGEGSRLTVL.

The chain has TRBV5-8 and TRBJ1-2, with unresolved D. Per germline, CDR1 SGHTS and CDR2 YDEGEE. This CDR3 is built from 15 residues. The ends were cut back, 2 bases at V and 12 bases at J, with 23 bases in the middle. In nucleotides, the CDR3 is TGTGCCAGCAGCTTAGCCTCCACTGGGCCCCTTGGTCACACCTTC. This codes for CASSLASTGPLGHTF. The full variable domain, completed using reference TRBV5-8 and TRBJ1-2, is EAGVTQSPTHLIKTRGQQATLRCSPISGHTSVYWYQQALGLGLQFLLWYDEGEERNRGNFPPRFSGRQFPNYSSELNVNALELEDSALYLCASSLASTGPLGHTFGSGTRLTVV.

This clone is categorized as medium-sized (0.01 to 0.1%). CDR3 bases: TGTGCCAGCAGCTCCTACAGGGACCACGAGCAGTACTTC. As protein: CASSSYRDHEQYF. The chain combines TRBV7-6 with TRBJ2-7; D is perhaps TRBD1 (6 bases). V lost 4 bases and J 5 bases, leaving 12 bases between the germline ends. CDR3 size: 13 residues. In germline, CDR1 is SGHVS, CDR2 FNYEAQ.

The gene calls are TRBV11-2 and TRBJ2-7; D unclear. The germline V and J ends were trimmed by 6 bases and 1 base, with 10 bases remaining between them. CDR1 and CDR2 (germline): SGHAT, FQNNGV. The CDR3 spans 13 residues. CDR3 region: CASRVLGSYEQYF. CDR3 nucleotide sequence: TGTGCCAGCAGGGTACTCGGGTCCTACGAGCAGTACTTC.

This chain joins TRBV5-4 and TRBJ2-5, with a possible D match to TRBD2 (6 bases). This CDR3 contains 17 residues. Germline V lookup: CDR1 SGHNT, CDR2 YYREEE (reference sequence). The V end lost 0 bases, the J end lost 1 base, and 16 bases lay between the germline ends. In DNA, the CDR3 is TGTGCCAGCAGCTTGGGGTTACTAGCCGGGGGCCAAGAGACCCAGTACTTC. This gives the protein CASSLGLLAGGQETQYF.

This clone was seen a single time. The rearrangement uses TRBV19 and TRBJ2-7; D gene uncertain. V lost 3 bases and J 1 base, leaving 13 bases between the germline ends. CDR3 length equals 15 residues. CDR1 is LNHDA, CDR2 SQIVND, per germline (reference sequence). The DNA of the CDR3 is TGTGCCAGTAGTATGGCCAGAATCGGGTCCTACGAGCAGTACTTC. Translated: CASSMARIGSYEQYF.

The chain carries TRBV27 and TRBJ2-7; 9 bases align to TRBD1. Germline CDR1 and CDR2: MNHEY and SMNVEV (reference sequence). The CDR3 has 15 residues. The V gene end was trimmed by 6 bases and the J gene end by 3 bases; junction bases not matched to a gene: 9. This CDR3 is CASRVPGQGGYEQYF. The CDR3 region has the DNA TGTGCCAGCAGGGTCCCGGGACAGGGTGGCTACGAGCAGTACTTC.

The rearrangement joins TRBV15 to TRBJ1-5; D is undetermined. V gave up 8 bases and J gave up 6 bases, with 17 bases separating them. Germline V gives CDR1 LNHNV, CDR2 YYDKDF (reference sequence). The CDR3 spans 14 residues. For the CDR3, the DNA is TGTGCCACCGGGGTTTTGGGAAGGTCTCAGCCCCAGCATTTT. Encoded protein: CATGVLGRSQPQHF.

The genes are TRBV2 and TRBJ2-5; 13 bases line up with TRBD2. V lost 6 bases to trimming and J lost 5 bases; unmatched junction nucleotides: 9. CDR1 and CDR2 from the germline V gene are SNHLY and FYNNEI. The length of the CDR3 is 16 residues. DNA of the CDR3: TGTGCCAGCAGGGGACCGGGACTAGCGGGACGGGAGACCCAGTACTTC. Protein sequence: CASRGPGLAGRETQYF.

This chain's CDR3 is CASSLGPTGNTIYF. In DNA form, the CDR3 reads TGTGCCAGCAGTCTCGGGCCAACCGGAAACACCATATATTTT. The chain couples TRBV7-2 to TRBJ1-3, with no clear D. The germline V gene encodes CDR1 SGHTA and CDR2 FQGNSA. Trimming pared 6 bases from V and 4 bases from J, leaving 13 bases between. The CDR3 totals 14 residues.

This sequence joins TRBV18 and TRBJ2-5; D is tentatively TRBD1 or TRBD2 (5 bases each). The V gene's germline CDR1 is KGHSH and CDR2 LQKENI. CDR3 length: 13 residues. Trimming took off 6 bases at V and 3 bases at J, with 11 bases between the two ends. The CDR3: CASSSGAEETQYF. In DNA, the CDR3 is TGTGCCAGCTCCTCCGGGGCAGAAGAGACCCAGTACTTC.

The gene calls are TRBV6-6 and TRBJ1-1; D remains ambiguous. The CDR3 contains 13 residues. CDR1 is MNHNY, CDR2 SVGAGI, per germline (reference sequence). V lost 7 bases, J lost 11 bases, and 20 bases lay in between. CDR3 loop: CASIPGDGAGAFF. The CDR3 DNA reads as TGTGCCAGCATCCCAGGTGACGGCGCTGGGGCTTTCTTT.

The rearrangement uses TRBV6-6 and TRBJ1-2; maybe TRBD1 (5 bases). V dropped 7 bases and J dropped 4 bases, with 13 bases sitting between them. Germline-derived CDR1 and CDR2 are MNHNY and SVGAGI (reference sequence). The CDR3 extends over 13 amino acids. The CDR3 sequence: CASTQGVSYGYTF. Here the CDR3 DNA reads TGTGCCAGCACCCAGGGTGTAAGCTATGGCTACACCTTC.